The source of this T cell receptor beta chain is a study of monozygotic twins with inflammatory bowel disease. Germline values: CDR1 SGHTA, CDR2 FQGNSA. The CDR3 spans 15 residues. TCRdb reanalyzed the 5' RACE reads and collapses them to one entry per CDR3 protein, without DNA. Its clone listing holds around 410,000 distinct CDR3 sequences. Material: blood. The chain has TRBV7-2 and TRBJ2-1; TCRdb picks TRBD2, but there is no DNA to check that call. The clonotype was recovered from a human donor with ulcerative colitis or Crohn's disease, or a healthy co-twin of an affected twin (not recorded which). The CDR3 loop reads CASSPLAGGLGEQFF.